Shown below are 6 T cell receptor beta chains from a single sample sequenced in a study of blood T cell repertoires in COVID-19. Assay used: immunoSEQ multiplex PCR; TCRdb lists only in-frame clones, some missing. The table shows around 220,000 clones, with around nine tenths occurring only once. Source material: peripheral blood. All receptors come from a woman between 40 and 50 years old who had recovered from COVID-19.

This chain connects TRBV19 to TRBJ2-1; 7 positions agree with TRBD1. V gave up 4 bases and J gave up 6 bases; unmatched junction bases: 6. CDR1 and CDR2 (germline): LNHDA, SQIVND (reference sequence). The CDR3 consists of 14 residues. DNA for the CDR3: TGTGCCAGTAGTAACGACAGGGTCTTCAATGAGCAGTTCTTC. Protein sequence: CASSNDRVFNEQFF.

The chain employs TRBV19 and TRBJ1-2; 7 bases line up with TRBD1. This CDR3 has 12 residues. The V gene's germline CDR1 is LNHDA and CDR2 SQIVND (reference sequence). Unmatched junction bases numbered 9, after V lost 7 bases and J lost 10 bases. CDR3 loop: CASIRTGADYTF. CDR3 bases: TGTGCCAGTATCCGAACAGGGGCGGACTACACCTTC.

This clone was recorded only once. The chain is built from TRBV5-1 and TRBJ1-5; TRBD1 might be the D (5 bases). Germline CDR1 is SGHRS and CDR2 is YFSETQ. Deletions cut 0 bases from V and 6 bases from J, with 13 bases between. The CDR3 has 15 residues. The CDR3 sequence is CASSLVGGMGQPQHF. The CDR3 DNA sequence: TGCGCCAGCAGCTTGGTCGGGGGGATGGGTCAGCCCCAGCATTTT.

V usage is TRBV9 and J usage is TRBJ2-7; D perhaps matches TRBD1 (8 bases). The germline gives CDR1 SGDLS, CDR2 YYNGEE. There are 15 residues in the CDR3. V was clipped by 0 bases and J by 5 bases, with 15 bases between them. As DNA, the CDR3 is TGTGCCAGCAGCGTAGGCGGACAGGGAGGGCACGAGCAGTACTTC. Translating gives CASSVGGQGGHEQYF.

The chain has TRBV2 and TRBJ1-4; D gene unclear. The CDR3 is made up of 13 amino acids. Germline loops: CDR1 SNHLY, CDR2 FYNNEI. V was trimmed by 5 bases and J by 4 bases, leaving 8 bases between them. The CDR3 coding sequence is TGTGCCAGCAGTATTACGGGTAATGAAAAACTGTTTTTT. Translation gives CASSITGNEKLFF.

The rearrangement links TRBV10-3 to TRBJ1-2; TRBD1 agrees at 8 bases. J gave up 8 bases and V 3 bases, and 8 bases lay outside the gene matches. The CDR3 totals 14 residues. Per germline, CDR1 ENHRY and CDR2 SYGVKD. CDR3 sequence: CAISEGQGARGYTF. Written as DNA, the CDR3 is TGTGCCATCAGTGAAGGTCAGGGGGCGCGGGGCTACACCTTC.